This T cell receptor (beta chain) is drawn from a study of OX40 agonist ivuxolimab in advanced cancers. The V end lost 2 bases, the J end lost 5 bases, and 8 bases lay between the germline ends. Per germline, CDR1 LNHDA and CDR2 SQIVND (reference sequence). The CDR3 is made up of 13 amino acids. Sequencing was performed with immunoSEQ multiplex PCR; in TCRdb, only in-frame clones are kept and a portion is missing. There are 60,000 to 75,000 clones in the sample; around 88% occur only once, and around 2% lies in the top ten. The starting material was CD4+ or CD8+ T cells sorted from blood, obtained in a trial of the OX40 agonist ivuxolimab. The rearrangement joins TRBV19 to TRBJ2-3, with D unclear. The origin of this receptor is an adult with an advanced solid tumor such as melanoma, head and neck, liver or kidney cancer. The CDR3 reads CASSILLEDTQYF. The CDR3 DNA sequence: TGTGCCAGTAGTATACTTTTGGAAGATACGCAGTATTTT.